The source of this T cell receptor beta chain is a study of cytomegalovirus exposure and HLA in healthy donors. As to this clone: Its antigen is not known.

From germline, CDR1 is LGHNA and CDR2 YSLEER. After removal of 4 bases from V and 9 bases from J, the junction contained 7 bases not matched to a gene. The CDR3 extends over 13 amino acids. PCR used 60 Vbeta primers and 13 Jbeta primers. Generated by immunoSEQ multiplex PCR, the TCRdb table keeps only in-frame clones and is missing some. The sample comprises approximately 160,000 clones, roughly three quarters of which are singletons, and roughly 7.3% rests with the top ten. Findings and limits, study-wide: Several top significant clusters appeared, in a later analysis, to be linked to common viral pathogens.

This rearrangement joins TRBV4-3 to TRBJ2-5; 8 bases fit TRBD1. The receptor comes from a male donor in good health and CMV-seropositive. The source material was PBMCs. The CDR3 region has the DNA TGCGCCAGCAGCCCTAGGACAGGGTCGGCCCAGTACTTC. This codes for CASSPRTGSAQYF.